These T cell receptor beta chains were read from a single sample in a study of cytomegalovirus exposure and HLA in healthy donors. Using immunoSEQ multiplex PCR, the repertoire was profiled, and TCRdb retains in-frame clones only, with some absent. Among over 150,000 clones listed, 75% were seen once. Input material: PBMCs. Source of these receptors: a man aged 18 to 29 in good health and CMV-seronegative. Each CDR3 is given with its conserved first and last residue. The D gene is left open where the match is weak. Expanded clones get a size class; other rows say once, few or many, or leave the size out.

v_call: TRBV28
clone_size: NA
j_call: TRBJ2-7
d_call: TRBD2
cdr3_nt: TGTGCCAGCAGTTCTCCGGGAGGGGTCCACGAGCAGTACTTC
cdr3_aa: CASSSPGGVHEQYF

v_call: TRBV12-5
clone_size: NA
j_call: TRBJ2-7
d_call: NA
cdr3_nt: TGTGCTAGTGGTTTGGTAGGCTTGGATTGGGCAGGGGTTTTCTTCGTTCGATACGAGCAGTACTTC
cdr3_aa: CASGLVGLDWAGVFFVRYEQYF

v_call: TRBV7-8
clone_size: NA
j_call: TRBJ2-7
d_call: NA
cdr3_nt: TGTGCCAGCAGCAAAAATCAGATCGGGACTTACGAGCAGTACTTC
cdr3_aa: CASSKNQIGTYEQYF

v_call: TRBV19
clone_size: NA
j_call: TRBJ1-3
d_call: TRBD1
cdr3_nt: TGTGCCAGTAGTACGACAGGGGCTCGAAACACCATATATTTT
cdr3_aa: CASSTTGARNTIYF

v_call: TRBV15
clone_size: NA
j_call: TRBJ2-3
d_call: TRBD2
cdr3_nt: TGTGCCACCAGCAGCGGGATCGGGACTAGCGGGAGGGACATTGCGCAGTATTTT
cdr3_aa: CATSSGIGTSGRDIAQYF

v_call: TRBV4-1
clone_size: once
j_call: TRBJ2-1
d_call: TRBD2
cdr3_nt: TGCGCCTCGAAGCCGGGACTAGCAGATTACAATGAGCAGTTCTTC
cdr3_aa: CASKPGLADYNEQFF

v_call: TRBV18
clone_size: NA
j_call: TRBJ2-5
d_call: TRBD2
cdr3_nt: TGTGCCAGCTCACCAACTAGCGGACAAGAGACCCAGTACTTC
cdr3_aa: CASSPTSGQETQYF

v_call: TRBV5-6
clone_size: NA
j_call: TRBJ2-1
d_call: TRBD1
cdr3_nt: TGTGCCAGCAGCTTGGGACAGGGTGTACGGGAGCAGTTCTTC
cdr3_aa: CASSLGQGVREQFF

v_call: TRBV30
clone_size: NA
j_call: TRBJ1-1
d_call: NA
cdr3_nt: TGTGCCTGGACCCGACAGAACACTGAAGCTTTCTTT
cdr3_aa: CAWTRQNTEAFF

v_call: TRBV4-1
clone_size: NA
j_call: TRBJ1-3
d_call: TRBD1
cdr3_nt: TGCGCCAGCAGCCAAGAGCCACAGGGGCCTGCTGGAAACACCATATATTTT
cdr3_aa: CASSQEPQGPAGNTIYF

v_call: TRBV19
clone_size: few
j_call: TRBJ2-7
d_call: NA
cdr3_nt: TGTGCCAGTAGTACTTACTCAAGAGCCTACGAGCAGTACTTC
cdr3_aa: CASSTYSRAYEQYF

v_call: TRBV7-2
clone_size: NA
j_call: TRBJ2-5
d_call: NA
cdr3_nt: TGTGCCAGCAGCGCCTCGTTTTGGGGAGAAGGGGAGACCCAGTACTTC
cdr3_aa: CASSASFWGEGETQYF

v_call: TRBV13
clone_size: NA
j_call: TRBJ2-7
d_call: NA
cdr3_nt: TGTGCCAGCAGCTTAGGCGGGGACTCCTACGAGCAGTACTTC
cdr3_aa: CASSLGGDSYEQYF

v_call: TRBV4-1
clone_size: NA
j_call: TRBJ2-1
d_call: NA
cdr3_nt: TGCGCCAGCAGCCAAACAGCAGATGAGCAGTTCTTC
cdr3_aa: CASSQTADEQFF

v_call: TRBV5-8
clone_size: once
j_call: TRBJ2-6
d_call: TRBD1
cdr3_nt: TGTGCCAGCAGCACGGGACAGCTCGAGGCCAACGTCCTGACTTTC
cdr3_aa: CASSTGQLEANVLTF

v_call: TRBV5-8
clone_size: few
j_call: TRBJ2-5
d_call: NA
cdr3_nt: TGTGCCAGCAGCTTCGGCGGAATCCAGTGGGAGACCCAGTACTTC
cdr3_aa: CASSFGGIQWETQYF

v_call: TRBV27
clone_size: NA
j_call: TRBJ2-7
d_call: NA
cdr3_nt: TGTGCCAGCAGGGGAGGCCTTTCCTACGAGCAGTACTTC
cdr3_aa: CASRGGLSYEQYF

v_call: TRBV7-2
clone_size: NA
j_call: TRBJ1-1
d_call: NA
cdr3_nt: TGTGCCAGCAGCTTAGGAGGGTCGGTGAACACTGAAGCTTTCTTT
cdr3_aa: CASSLGGSVNTEAFF

v_call: TRBV28
clone_size: NA
j_call: TRBJ2-7
d_call: TRBD1
cdr3_nt: TGTGCCAGCAGTTTAACCTCAGGGGGCCAGGGGAACGAGCAGTACTTC
cdr3_aa: CASSLTSGGQGNEQYF

v_call: TRBV2
clone_size: NA
j_call: TRBJ1-1
d_call: NA
cdr3_nt: TGTGCCAGCAGTGAGTTGGGGAGGTCCGACACTGAAGCTTTCTTT
cdr3_aa: CASSELGRSDTEAFF

v_call: TRBV27
clone_size: NA
j_call: TRBJ1-1
d_call: NA
cdr3_nt: TGTGCCAGCAGTTTAGTCTCCGGGACTGTGAACACTGAAGCTTTCTTT
cdr3_aa: CASSLVSGTVNTEAFF

v_call: TRBV11-2
clone_size: NA
j_call: TRBJ2-7
d_call: TRBD2
cdr3_nt: TGTGCCAGCAGCTTAGATCTAACTAGCGGGAGAACCTACGAGCAGTACTTC
cdr3_aa: CASSLDLTSGRTYEQYF

v_call: TRBV19
clone_size: NA
j_call: TRBJ1-2
d_call: NA
cdr3_nt: TGTGCCAGTAGCGGGGGGGGACTCCCTCTAAACTATGGCTACACCTTC
cdr3_aa: CASSGGGLPLNYGYTF

v_call: TRBV5-6
clone_size: NA
j_call: TRBJ2-7
d_call: NA
cdr3_nt: TGTGCCAGCAGCTTGGGCCACAGGGCCCTCTCCTACGAGCAGTACTTC
cdr3_aa: CASSLGHRALSYEQYF

v_call: TRBV25-1
clone_size: NA
j_call: TRBJ1-2
d_call: NA
cdr3_nt: TGTGCCAGCAGTGACCCCAATCGCCAGGTTATTGGTGGCTACACCTTC
cdr3_aa: CASSDPNRQVIGGYTF

v_call: TRBV7-2
clone_size: NA
j_call: TRBJ1-1
d_call: NA
cdr3_nt: TGTGCCAGCAGCTTAGTGGGTAGAAGGGAGACTGAAGCTTTCTTT
cdr3_aa: CASSLVGRRETEAFF

v_call: TRBV10-3
clone_size: NA
j_call: TRBJ2-1
d_call: TRBD2
cdr3_nt: TGTGCCATCGGGAGAATAGCGGGAGCCCACAATGAGCAGTTCTTC
cdr3_aa: CAIGRIAGAHNEQFF

v_call: TRBV2
clone_size: NA
j_call: TRBJ1-6
d_call: TRBD1
cdr3_nt: TGTGCCAGCAGTGGGAGGGGGCCCAGTAATTCACCCCTCCACTTT
cdr3_aa: CASSGRGPSNSPLHF

v_call: TRBV9
clone_size: NA
j_call: TRBJ2-7
d_call: TRBD1
cdr3_nt: TGTGCCAGCAGCGGGGACAGGGGCTGGCACGAGCAGTACTTC
cdr3_aa: CASSGDRGWHEQYF

v_call: TRBV18
clone_size: NA
j_call: TRBJ2-1
d_call: TRBD2
cdr3_nt: TGTGCCAGCTCACAACCCCAGCGGGAATACAATGAGCAGTTCTTC
cdr3_aa: CASSQPQREYNEQFF

v_call: TRBV6-5
clone_size: NA
j_call: TRBJ1-5
d_call: NA
cdr3_nt: TGTGCCAGCGGGGGGGGAGGGGATAGCAATCAGCCCCAGCATTTT
cdr3_aa: CASGGGGDSNQPQHF

v_call: TRBV18
clone_size: NA
j_call: TRBJ2-3
d_call: NA
cdr3_nt: TGTGCCAGCTCACCACCGAGGGCTCTCGGGTCCACAGATACGCAGTATTTT
cdr3_aa: CASSPPRALGSTDTQYF

v_call: TRBV30
clone_size: NA
j_call: TRBJ1-3
d_call: NA
cdr3_nt: TGTGCCTGGAGTGAGGACATAGGAAACACCATATATTTT
cdr3_aa: CAWSEDIGNTIYF

v_call: TRBV18
clone_size: few
j_call: TRBJ2-7
d_call: TRBD1
cdr3_nt: TGTGCCAGCTCACCCCGGGACAGCTCCTACGAGCAGTACTTC
cdr3_aa: CASSPRDSSYEQYF

v_call: TRBV4-3
clone_size: NA
j_call: TRBJ2-1
d_call: TRBD2
cdr3_nt: TGCGCCAGCAGCCCACGGACTAGCGGATACAATGAGCAGTTCTTC
cdr3_aa: CASSPRTSGYNEQFF

v_call: TRBV6-5
clone_size: NA
j_call: TRBJ2-2
d_call: NA
cdr3_nt: TGTGCCAGCAGTTACTGGACAGTGAACACCGGGGAGCTGTTTTTT
cdr3_aa: CASSYWTVNTGELFF

v_call: TRBV9
clone_size: NA
j_call: TRBJ2-1
d_call: TRBD2
cdr3_nt: TGTGCCAGCAGCCGAACGACTAGCGGGCTAGAAAACAATGAGCAGTTCTTC
cdr3_aa: CASSRTTSGLENNEQFF

v_call: TRBV10-3
clone_size: NA
j_call: TRBJ2-5
d_call: TRBD1
cdr3_nt: TGTGCCATCAGTGAGGGTAGGACAGGGGGCTGGGAGACCCAGTACTTC
cdr3_aa: CAISEGRTGGWETQYF

v_call: TRBV27
clone_size: NA
j_call: TRBJ2-7
d_call: NA
cdr3_nt: TGTGCCAGCAGTCCCCATCTAGCGTCAAGCTCCTACGAGCAGTACTTC
cdr3_aa: CASSPHLASSSYEQYF

v_call: TRBV15
clone_size: NA
j_call: TRBJ2-3
d_call: NA
cdr3_nt: TGTGCCACCAGCAGAGACGCTGAACCAACAAATACGCAGTATTTT
cdr3_aa: CATSRDAEPTNTQYF

v_call: TRBV4-3
clone_size: NA
j_call: TRBJ1-4
d_call: NA
cdr3_nt: TGCGCCAGCAGCCAAACCGGAGGGGAAGTTAGGGGTGAAAAACTGTTTTTT
cdr3_aa: CASSQTGGEVRGEKLFF

v_call: TRBV5-5
clone_size: few
j_call: TRBJ2-7
d_call: TRBD1
cdr3_nt: TGTGCCAGCAGCTTGAGATTGACAGGGGGAATAGGGGAGCAGTACTTC
cdr3_aa: CASSLRLTGGIGEQYF

v_call: TRBV27
clone_size: once
j_call: TRBJ1-2
d_call: TRBD1
cdr3_nt: TGTGCCAGCAGAGTACAGGGGGGAGGAGACGGCTACACCTTC
cdr3_aa: CASRVQGGGDGYTF

v_call: TRBV30
clone_size: NA
j_call: TRBJ2-4
d_call: NA
cdr3_nt: TGTGCCAGAGGGTGGGGAAACATTCAGTACTTC
cdr3_aa: CARGWGNIQYF

v_call: TRBV7-9
clone_size: NA
j_call: TRBJ1-1
d_call: TRBD1
cdr3_nt: TGTGCCAGCAGCTACAGGGGGCCCAACACTGAAGCTTTCTTT
cdr3_aa: CASSYRGPNTEAFF

v_call: TRBV7-2
clone_size: NA
j_call: TRBJ2-3
d_call: TRBD2
cdr3_nt: TGTGCCAGCAGCCCGCCCGGACTAGCGGGAGGGGGCACAGATACGCAGTATTTT
cdr3_aa: CASSPPGLAGGGTDTQYF

v_call: TRBV7-2
clone_size: few
j_call: TRBJ2-5
d_call: NA
cdr3_nt: TGTGCCAGCATGTCGGAAGGTCGCGGGACCCAGTACTTC
cdr3_aa: CASMSEGRGTQYF

v_call: TRBV7-2
clone_size: NA
j_call: TRBJ2-7
d_call: NA
cdr3_nt: TGTGCCAGCAGCTTTGACGTTGGTCAGCGGTACGAGCAGTACTTC
cdr3_aa: CASSFDVGQRYEQYF

v_call: TRBV27
clone_size: NA
j_call: TRBJ2-7
d_call: TRBD2
cdr3_nt: TGTGCCAGCAGTCCCCGGACTAGCGGATCCTTTTACGAGCAGTACTTC
cdr3_aa: CASSPRTSGSFYEQYF

v_call: TRBV18
clone_size: NA
j_call: TRBJ2-7
d_call: NA
cdr3_nt: TGTGCCAGCTCACCGCAGGGTCGCCCCTACGAGCAGTACTTC
cdr3_aa: CASSPQGRPYEQYF

v_call: TRBV9
clone_size: NA
j_call: TRBJ2-5
d_call: TRBD2
cdr3_nt: TGTGCCAGCAGCGTAGGTGGCGGGAGTATCGTGGAGACCCAGTACTTC
cdr3_aa: CASSVGGGSIVETQYF

v_call: TRBV6-5
clone_size: NA
j_call: TRBJ1-1
d_call: NA
cdr3_nt: TGTGCCAGCAGTCCCTCGGTTGGGAACACTGAAGCTTTCTTT
cdr3_aa: CASSPSVGNTEAFF

v_call: TRBV5-4
clone_size: NA
j_call: TRBJ2-7
d_call: TRBD1
cdr3_nt: TGTGCCAGCAGCTCTCGACAGGGTCTACTTTACGAGCAGTACTTC
cdr3_aa: CASSSRQGLLYEQYF

v_call: TRBV11-3
clone_size: once
j_call: TRBJ2-1
d_call: NA
cdr3_nt: TGTGCCAGCAGCCCTCGGGGGGCCCCAGCTGGGGATCCGAATGAGCAGTTCTTC
cdr3_aa: CASSPRGAPAGDPNEQFF